One sample yielded the 5 T cell receptor beta chains listed below, sequenced in a study of control samples from healthy donors and cancer patients (dated by TCRdb to the early 2020s). The library was produced with the immunoSEQ multiplex PCR assay. Not all clones reach the TCRdb copy of this immuneACCESS table, which keeps in-frame sequences only. Checked studies attribute under half of the gap to unresolved V genes and leave the rest unexplained. This sample is represented by about 160,000 clones; about 94% of them were singletons. More than 8% of the sample belongs to the ten largest clones. Material for sequencing was blood. The source is a woman between 40 and 50 years old in good health.

This rearrangement joins TRBV6-5 to TRBJ1-4; D unresolved. The germline V gene has CDR1 MNHEY and CDR2 SVGAGI. This CDR3 comprises 15 residues. Trimming shortened V by 0 bases and J by 5 bases, and 10 bases separated the two germline ends. The CDR3 region is CASSYSGSQNEKLFF. DNA of the CDR3: TGTGCCAGCAGTTACTCGGGGAGTCAAAATGAAAAACTGTTTTTT.

This chain connects TRBV5-1 to TRBJ1-1; maybe TRBD1 (5 bases). The CDR3 loop spans 15 amino acids. CDR1 is SGHRS, CDR2 YFSETQ, per germline. The V gene lost 2 bases and the J gene lost 3 bases, with 14 bases spanning the gap. DNA for the CDR3: TGCGCCAGCAGCTTACGAGCAGGGTCCTACACTGAAGCTTTCTTT. Translating it yields CASSLRAGSYTEAFF.

The rearrangement uses TRBV2 and TRBJ2-3, with a tentative D call TRBD2 (6 bases). This CDR3 region has 19 residues. Per germline, CDR1 SNHLY and CDR2 FYNNEI. V was trimmed by 3 bases and J by 0 bases, leaving 22 bases between them. This CDR3 reads CASSEDLFLGLGSTDTQYF. The CDR3 nucleotides are TGTGCCAGCAGTGAGGACTTGTTCCTGGGACTCGGGAGCACAGATACGCAGTATTTT.

This chain joins TRBV10-1 and TRBJ1-1; D is possibly TRBD1 (6 bases). Trimming cost V 3 bases and J 8 bases, with 10 bases left between them. This CDR3 has 12 amino acids. Germline V gene data show CDR1 as WNHNN and CDR2 as SYGVQD (reference sequence). In DNA form, the CDR3 reads TGCGCCAGCAGTGATCCCCAGGGGGAAGCTTTCTTT. It yields the protein CASSDPQGEAFF.

This clone was seen only a few times. This CDR3 reads CASSPPGFTDTQYF. For the CDR3, the DNA is TGTGCCAGCAGCCCGCCCGGGTTCACAGATACGCAGTATTTT. V usage is TRBV7-9 and J usage is TRBJ2-3; D is ambiguous. The germline V gene encodes CDR1 SEHNR and CDR2 FQNEAQ (reference sequence). This CDR3 has 14 residues. V lost 5 bases and J lost 2, with 11 bases in between.